Sequencing of this TCR beta chain was carried out in a study of spatial heterogeneity in lung cancer. Study details: A total of some 70 untreated early-stage non-small cell lung cancer patients served as donors.

In TCRdb, the 5' RACE reads were re-called with MiXCR into one record per CDR3 protein. The table records about 120,000 distinct CDR3 sequences, 11% of them present only once. Germline CDR1 and CDR2: MNHEY and SMNVEV (reference sequence). J lost 4 bases, V lost 6 bases, and 12 bases had no gene match. The CDR3 is 16 amino acids. Indicated time point: blood at routine non-recurrence follow-up after resection. No cells were sorted before sequencing. The whole RNA sequenced was extracted from tumor, nontumor lung or frozen PBMC. This clonotype has only a few counts. J is TRBJ2-3 and V is TRBV27, with 8 bases identical to TRBD2. Here the sequenced sample was PBMCs, taken at follow-up. This clonotype originated in a female donor with early-stage non-small cell lung cancer. The CDR3 nucleotides read TGTGCCAGCAGAAGGGGGTATGGGACTAGTCCAGATACGCAGTATTTT. It yields the protein CASRRGYGTSPDTQYF.